This entry lists 8 T cell receptor beta chains sequenced from one sample in a study of blood T cell repertoires in COVID-19. The repertoire was sequenced with immunoSEQ multiplex PCR; TCRdb's copy has only in-frame clones and lacks some. The sample yields nearly 400,000 clones, roughly 91% seen once. The source material was PBMCs or T cells enriched from blood (not recorded which). The source of these receptors is a woman aged 25 to 39 who had recovered from COVID-19.

The J gene is TRBJ1-2, the V gene TRBV28; D gene unclear. This CDR3 is 12 amino acids long. Germline CDR1 MDHEN, CDR2 SYDVKM. Trimming stripped 2 bases from V and 5 bases from J, with 6 bases between. The CDR3 loop is CASSLAEYGYTF. CDR3 in DNA: TGTGCCAGCAGTTTAGCTGAGTATGGCTACACCTTC.

This chain uses TRBV4-3 with TRBJ1-5; D not certain. This CDR3 is 16 amino acids long. Germline CDR1 is LGHNA and CDR2 is YSLEER. Trimming removed 0 bases at V and 7 bases at J, with 16 bases between. The CDR3: CASSQDVGGVRQPQHF. The CDR3 DNA reads as TGCGCCAGCAGCCAAGATGTAGGCGGGGTCAGGCAGCCCCAGCATTTT.

The genes are TRBV25-1 and TRBJ2-7, with TRBD2 matching over 9 bases. The CDR3 contains 15 residues. V shed 6 bases and J 4 bases; nucleotides not matched to a gene: 10. Germline-derived CDR1 and CDR2 are MGHDK and SYGVNS. CDR3 residues: CASRDSGGHLYEQYF. CDR3 DNA sequence: TGTGCCAGCAGGGATAGCGGGGGCCACCTTTACGAGCAGTACTTC.

V usage is TRBV2 and J usage is TRBJ1-2, with a weak D call TRBD1 (5 bases). Germline V gene data show CDR1 as SNHLY and CDR2 as FYNNEI. The CDR3 consists of 14 residues. V dropped 4 bases and J dropped 4 bases, with 13 bases sitting between them. CDR3 sequence reads: CASSGKGLGYGYTF. DNA for the CDR3: TGTGCCAGCAGTGGAAAGGGGCTTGGCTATGGCTACACCTTC.

The CDR3, as DNA: TGTGCCAGCAGCGGAGACAGGGGGCAAAGCACCTTC. Residues: CASSGDRGQSTF. The chain is built from TRBV9 and TRBJ1-2, with TRBD1 identical over 10 bases. Trimming took 3 bases from V and 13 from J; bases not matched to a gene: 6. The germline gives CDR1 SGDLS, CDR2 YYNGEE. The CDR3 extends over 12 amino acids. Full variable domain (missing parts from reference TRBV9 and TRBJ1-2): DSGVTQTPKHLITATGQRVTLRCSPRSGDLSVYWYQQSLDQGLQFLIQYYNGEERAKGNILERFSAQQFPDLHSELNLSSLELGDSALYFCASSGDRGQSTFGSGTRLTVV.

The chain links TRBV15 to TRBJ1-5; D ambiguous. This CDR3 is built from 18 residues. The V end lost 0 bases, the J end lost 1 base, and 16 bases lay between the germline ends. CDR1 is LNHNV and CDR2 is YYDKDF in the germline V gene (reference sequence). The DNA of the CDR3 is TGTGCCACCAGCAGAGACCCCCCGACAAAATGGAGCAATCAGCCCCAGCATTTT. Translating it yields CATSRDPPTKWSNQPQHF. Full variable domain (outside the CDR3, taken from reference TRBV15 and TRBJ1-5): DAMVIQNPRYQVTQFGKPVTLSCSQTLNHNVMYWYQQKSSQAPKLLFHYYDKDFNNEADTPDNFQSRRPNTSFCFLDIRSPGLGDTAMYLCATSRDPPTKWSNQPQHFGDGTRLSIL.

The CDR3 bases are TGTGCCAGCAGCTTAAAAATGAGCTCTGGAAACACCATATATTTT. Encoded protein: CASSLKMSSGNTIYF. The rearrangement uses TRBV7-9 and TRBJ1-3, with D uncertain. Germline V lookup: CDR1 SEHNR, CDR2 FQNEAQ (reference sequence). Trimming removed 2 bases at V and 0 bases at J, with 8 bases between. The CDR3 totals 15 residues.

The genes are TRBV7-4 and TRBJ2-7, with D unclear. The CDR3 has 12 amino acids. CDR1 and CDR2 from the germline V gene are SGHVT and SQSDAQ. V shed 3 bases and J shed 4 bases, with 7 bases lying between them. CDR3 bases: TGTGCCAGCAGCTTGAGAGGTTACGAGCAGTACTTC. This sequence encodes CASSLRGYEQYF.